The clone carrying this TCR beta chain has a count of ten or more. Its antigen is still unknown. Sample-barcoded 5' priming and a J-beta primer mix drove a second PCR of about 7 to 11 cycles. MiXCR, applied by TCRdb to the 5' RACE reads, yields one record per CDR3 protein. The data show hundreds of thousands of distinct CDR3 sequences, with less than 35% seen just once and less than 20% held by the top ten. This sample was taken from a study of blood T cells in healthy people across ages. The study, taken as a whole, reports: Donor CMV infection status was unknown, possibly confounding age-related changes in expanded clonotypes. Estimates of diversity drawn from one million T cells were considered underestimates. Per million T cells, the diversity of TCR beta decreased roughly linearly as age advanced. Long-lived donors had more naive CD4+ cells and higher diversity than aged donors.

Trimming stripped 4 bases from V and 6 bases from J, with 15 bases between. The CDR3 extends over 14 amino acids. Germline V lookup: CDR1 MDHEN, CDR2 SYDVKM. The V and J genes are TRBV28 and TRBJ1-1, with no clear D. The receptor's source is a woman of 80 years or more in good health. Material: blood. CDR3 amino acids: CASSSPWESPEAFF. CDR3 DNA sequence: TGTGCCAGCAGTTCCCCCTGGGAGAGCCCTGAAGCTTTCTTT.